This TCR beta chain emerged from a study of blood T cell repertoires in COVID-19. CDR3 size: 14 residues. V gave up 5 bases and J gave up 6 bases; unmatched junction bases: 7. Germline V gene sequence: CDR1 KGHSH, CDR2 LQKENI. TCRdb's copy holds only in-frame clones and misses some; the assay was immunoSEQ multiplex PCR. The top ten hold about 2% of the sample, which has over 110,000 clones, over 75% seen once. The material sequenced was peripheral blood. The TCR sequence derives from a man between 65 and 79 years old with acute or convalescent COVID-19. This chain joins TRBV18 and TRBJ1-2; 9 bases match TRBD1. The CDR3 region has the DNA TGTGCCAGCTCAACCCGACAGGGGGAGAATGGCTACACCTTC. Protein sequence: CASSTRQGENGYTF.